This T cell receptor beta chain was retrieved from a study of CD4 T cell repertoires and nickel (dated by TCRdb to 2020 to 2022). Libraries were constructed by RT-PCR. Instrument on record: Illumina MiSeq. The public reads were quality trimmed at Q25 with fastp and then assembled into clones with MiXCR by TCRdb, keeping productive beta chains. All rows with the same CDR3 protein become a single entry with the most common DNA and genes. For this sample there are some 250 distinct CDR3 sequences; about 56% appear just once. The ten largest make up around 62% of the sample. From its cysteine to its phenylalanine, the CDR3 spans 15 amino acids. Only the CDR3 DNA is retained, 45 bases long and in frame from the first base. CDR1 and CDR2, per the germline V gene, are MNHEY and SVGAGI. Trimming accounts for 5 bases at V and 8 bases at J, while the number of junction bases matched to no gene is 13. The table lists this clonotype with a few counts. Its antigen target is currently unknown. No much larger clone exists at a distance of one base, and base qualities are not known.

The sequence links TRBV6-5 to TRBJ1-2; 8 of the junction bases match TRBD1. Sequenced input: CD4+ T cells from blood, not recorded whether cultured. The sequence was obtained from a human donor in a nickel allergy study, with or without nickel allergy (not recorded which). It is not recorded whether this sample comes from one donor or several. DNA sequence: TGTGCCAGCAGTAACCGACCGCAGGGGGCGGGAGGCTACACCTTC. Its protein product is CASSNRPQGAGGYTF.